This T cell receptor (beta chain) comes out of a study of blood T cell repertoires in COVID-19. Study at large: Material from acute and convalescent COVID-19 was sourced from the United States, Italy and Spain. T cells, B-cell-depleted T cells, or PBMCs supplied cDNA or gDNA.

Assay: immunoSEQ multiplex PCR; the TCRdb copy retains only in-frame clones and omits some. The sample contains approximately 320,000 clones, roughly nine tenths of which appear only once. This CDR3 has 18 residues. Trimming at V came to 4 bases and at J to 3 bases, leaving 14 bases not matched to a gene. The germline V gene encodes CDR1 SGHDT and CDR2 YYEEEE. Sequencing was performed on PBMCs or T cells enriched from blood (not recorded which). The rearrangement links TRBV5-6 to TRBJ2-1; TRBD2 matches at 9 bases. This clonotype was sampled from a man in his 60s who had recovered from COVID-19. CDR3 residues: CASSLIRAGGNYYNEQFF. Here the CDR3 DNA reads TGTGCCAGCAGCCTCATAAGGGCGGGAGGGAATTACTACAATGAGCAGTTCTTC.